These 8 T cell receptor beta chains were sequenced from one sample in a study of blood T cell repertoires in COVID-19. TCRdb keeps only in-frame clones here, not all; method: immunoSEQ multiplex PCR. The profile covers about 55,000 clones, with over 75% appearing a single time and approximately 12% taken by the ten largest. The sequenced material came from peripheral blood. These receptor sequences come from a human donor in a cohort sampled during active COVID-19.

The chain has TRBV6-5 and TRBJ1-3, with a tentative D call TRBD1 (5 bases). Trimming took 8 bases from V and 4 from J, leaving 12 bases between them. Germline V lookup: CDR1 MNHEY, CDR2 SVGAGI. The CDR3 is 13 residues long. The CDR3, as DNA: TGTGCCAGCGGTCGGGGGAGGGGAAACACCATATATTTT. Protein sequence: CASGRGRGNTIYF.

V gene TRBV7-8 combines with J gene TRBJ2-7; 13 bases line up with TRBD2. Germline values: CDR1 SGHVS, CDR2 FQNEAQ. The ends lost 5 bases at V and 2 bases at J; junction bases unmatched: 6. This CDR3 is 16 amino acids long. CDR3 residues: CASSAGTSGDTYEQYF. The CDR3 DNA follows: TGTGCCAGCAGCGCCGGGACTAGCGGGGATACCTACGAGCAGTACTTC. Full variable domain (remainder filled in from reference TRBV7-8 and TRBJ2-7): GAGVSQSPRYKVAKRGQDVALRCDPISGHVSLFWYQQALGQGPEFLTYFQNEAQLDKSGLPSDRFFAERPEGSVSTLKIQRTQQEDSAVYLCASSAGTSGDTYEQYFGPGTRLTVT.

This clone was found a few times. This chain links TRBV15 with TRBJ1-2; a weak D match, TRBD1 (6 bases). V was shortened by 6 bases and J by 4 bases, with 18 bases between the two germline ends. This CDR3 contains 15 residues. Germline CDR1 and CDR2: LNHNV and YYDKDF (reference sequence). The CDR3 nucleotides are TGTGCCACCAGAAGGGGGGGGGCCGAAAGCTATGGCTACACCTTC. Translating gives CATRRGGAESYGYTF.

The V gene is TRBV9, the J gene TRBJ2-1, with 10 bases lining up with TRBD2. J was trimmed by 7 bases and V by 0 bases; bases with no gene match: 1. Looked up from germline, CDR1 is SGDLS and CDR2 is YYNGEE. CDR3 size: 14 residues. The CDR3 spells CASSVVLAGNEQFF. The CDR3 bases are TGTGCCAGCAGCGTAGTACTAGCGGGGAATGAGCAGTTCTTC.

With respect to this clone: An end of the junction does not agree with germline; a read error may underlie this. V and J are TRBV2 and TRBJ1-2, with a tentative D call TRBD1 (6 bases). The CDR3 covers 13 residues. The germline V gene encodes CDR1 SNHLY and CDR2 FYNNEI. This CDR3 is CASSDQGFYRYTF. The CDR3 region has the DNA TGTGCCAGCAGTGACCAGGGGTTCTATCGCTACACCTTC.

This chain uses TRBV4-3 with TRBJ2-1; TRBD2 is a possible D gene (6 bases). CDR3 length: 14 amino acids. CDR1 LGHNA and CDR2 YSLEER come from the germline V gene. Trimming cost V 4 bases and J 3 bases, with 10 bases left between them. CDR3 protein: CASSRGEYYNEQFF. The CDR3 coding sequence is TGCGCCAGCAGCCGCGGGGAATACTACAATGAGCAGTTCTTC.

The count of this clone is one. This chain connects TRBV7-2 to TRBJ2-2; D perhaps matches TRBD2 (5 bases). This CDR3 region has 14 residues. Germline values: CDR1 SGHTA, CDR2 FQGNSA. Trimming shortened V by 5 bases and J by 0 bases, and 7 bases separated the two germline ends. The CDR3 DNA reads as TGTGCCAGCAGCGGACTGGCGAACACCGGGGAGCTGTTTTTT. Its translation: CASSGLANTGELFF.

This clone has a single count. The V gene is TRBV12-3 or TRBV12-4, the J gene TRBJ2-7, with 11 positions matching TRBD1. V dropped 6 bases and J dropped 4; count of bases not matched to a gene: 2. The CDR3 is 13 residues long. CDR3 nucleotides: TGTGCCAGCAGCAGGGACAGGGGGTACGAGCAGTACTTC. Protein: CASSRDRGYEQYF.